Listed here are 25 T cell receptor beta chains from one sample, sequenced in a study of T cells expressing NK-cell markers. Reprocessing the 5' RACE reads, TCRdb reports a single entry for every CDR3 protein and omits DNA. Its listing shows 350,000 to 400,000 distinct CDR3 sequences. Sequencing was performed on blood T cells: a sorted CD56 or NKG2C T cell subset, CD4+ or CD8+ T cells, or bulk PBMC T cells (not recorded which). These receptors originate from a woman in her fifties or sixties in good health.

The chain employs TRBV5-1 and TRBJ1-3; no DNA is available, so the TRBD1 call from TCRdb remains unchecked. Germline V gene sequence: CDR1 SGHRS, CDR2 YFSETQ. CDR3 size: 14 residues. CDR3 protein: CASSLMGQTNTIYF.

CDR3: CASRISGSPKRTDTQYF. This chain connects TRBV12-3 or TRBV12-4 to TRBJ2-3; absent DNA, TCRdb's TRBD2 call cannot be checked. The CDR3 sequence is 17 residues long.

The V and J genes are TRBV7-9 and TRBJ2-7; no DNA is available, so the TRBD1 call from TCRdb remains unchecked. This CDR3 is 13 amino acids long. Per germline, CDR1 SEHNR and CDR2 FQNEAQ (reference sequence). CDR3 sequence: CASSYTGRGEQYF.

This chain joins TRBV6-5 and TRBJ2-3; as DNA is missing, the TRBD2 call by TCRdb cannot be tested. Germline values: CDR1 MNHEY, CDR2 SVGAGI. This CDR3 contains 16 residues. The CDR3 reads CASKPTVGGFTDTQYF.

The CDR3 spells CASTWDPGREAFF. The chain combines TRBV6-5 with TRBJ1-1. This CDR3 has 13 amino acids. Germline V gene lookup returns CDR1 MNHEY and CDR2 SVGAGI.

The CDR3 protein is CSAELPPDTQYF. This chain joins TRBV20-1 and TRBJ2-3; TCRdb gives TRBD2 as the D gene, but with no DNA this cannot be confirmed. This CDR3 region has 12 residues. Germline loops: CDR1 DFQATT, CDR2 SNEGSKA (reference sequence).

This chain uses TRBV6-6 with TRBJ2-3; the D call of TRBD1 rests on TCRdb alone, since no DNA is present to check it. This CDR3 has 14 amino acids. Germline CDR1 MNHNY, CDR2 SVGAGI (reference sequence). CDR3 region: CASSYFGQADTQYF.

This rearrangement joins TRBV5-4 to TRBJ1-1; there is no DNA to check the TCRdb D call of TRBD1. CDR3 length: 12 amino acids. The germline gives CDR1 SGHNT, CDR2 YYREEE (reference sequence). The CDR3 loop reads CASREGHREAFF.

The chain employs TRBV29-1 and TRBJ2-7; TCRdb's D call of TRBD1 is untestable without DNA. CDR3 size: 14 residues. CDR1 SQVTM and CDR2 ANQGSEA come from the germline V gene. CDR3 residues: CSAAPVAGRNEQYF.

The chain is built from TRBV14 and TRBJ2-1; no DNA is available, so the TRBD2 call from TCRdb remains unchecked. Germline CDR1 reads SGHDN; CDR2 reads FVKESK. The CDR3 contains 15 residues. This chain's CDR3 is CASSYVGTRRREQFF.

This chain uses TRBV5-1 with TRBJ2-3. Germline-derived CDR1 and CDR2 are SGHRS and YFSETQ. The CDR3 has 15 amino acids. The CDR3 loop is CASSEDTIPTDTQYF.

The V and J genes are TRBV20-1 and TRBJ2-2; TCRdb reports TRBD2, a call that lacks DNA to check it against. CDR3 length: 15 residues. Germline values: CDR1 DFQATT, CDR2 SNEGSKA (reference sequence). CDR3 amino acids: CSARRRTRDTGELFF.

The chain's CDR3 is CASSTGNANTGELFF. The J gene is TRBJ2-2, the V gene TRBV6-6; TCRdb outputs TRBD1, but without DNA this stays unchecked. CDR3 length: 15 amino acids. The germline V gene encodes CDR1 MNHNY and CDR2 SVGAGI (reference sequence).

The V gene is TRBV28, the J gene TRBJ2-1; absent DNA, TCRdb's TRBD1 call cannot be checked. CDR3 size: 12 residues. The V gene's germline CDR1 is MDHEN and CDR2 SYDVKM. CDR3 sequence reads: CASTLGGNEQFF.

The CDR3 reads CASSLDSGLVVIEQFF. The chain recombines TRBV11-2 with TRBJ2-1; the TCRdb call, TRBD2, lacks DNA for checking. The CDR3 runs 16 residues. Germline CDR1 SGHAT, CDR2 FQNNGV.

V usage is TRBV25-1 and J usage is TRBJ2-3; TCRdb gives TRBD1 as the D gene, but with no DNA this cannot be confirmed. The germline V gene has CDR1 MGHDK and CDR2 SYGVNS. The CDR3 contains 15 residues. CDR3 in amino acids: CASSESGGGWDTQYF.

This CDR3 reads CASRSASGPYNEQFF. The chain is built from TRBV6-5 and TRBJ2-1; lacking DNA, the TRBD2 call made by TCRdb goes unchecked. The CDR3 totals 15 residues. CDR1 and CDR2 (germline): MNHEY, SVGAGI.

The V call is TRBV7-9, the J call TRBJ2-1; absent DNA, TCRdb's TRBD2 call cannot be checked. The germline CDR1 and CDR2 sequences are SEHNR and FQNEAQ (reference sequence). The CDR3 loop spans 16 amino acids. CDR3 loop: CASSFPTSGSYNEQFF.

This rearrangement joins TRBV27 to TRBJ2-2; the TCRdb call, TRBD1, lacks DNA for checking. The CDR3 is 13 residues long. The germline V gene has CDR1 MNHEY and CDR2 SMNVEV (reference sequence). CDR3 region: CASSGPNTGELFF.

The gene calls are TRBV10-3 and TRBJ2-3; TCRdb designates TRBD1, a call that cannot be tested without DNA. The CDR3 runs to 12 residues. Germline CDR1 reads ENHRY; CDR2 reads SYGVKD. CDR3 loop: CATGHDTDTQYF.

The CDR3 sequence: CASSSGLLGALAKNIQYF. The chain is built from TRBV5-1 and TRBJ2-4. The CDR3 consists of 18 residues. CDR1 is SGHRS, CDR2 YFSETQ, per germline.

V gene TRBV5-1 combines with J gene TRBJ2-2. The CDR3 has 13 residues. CDR1 and CDR2 from the germline V gene are SGHRS and YFSETQ. This chain's CDR3 is CASSFELAGELFF.

The CDR3 region is CASSLWNGYGYTF. The V and J genes are TRBV27 and TRBJ1-2. The CDR3 contains 13 residues. Germline V gene lookup returns CDR1 MNHEY and CDR2 SMNVEV (reference sequence).

J is TRBJ2-3 and V is TRBV20-1. The CDR3 sequence is 13 residues long. Germline CDR1 reads DFQATT; CDR2 reads SNEGSKA (reference sequence). CDR3 protein: CSAKTPSTDTQYF.

The chain combines TRBV12-3 or TRBV12-4 with TRBJ2-7. The CDR3 extends over 11 amino acids. The chain's CDR3 is CASSYSSEQYF.